These 9 T cell receptor beta chains came from one sample sequenced in a study of blood T cell repertoires in COVID-19 (dated by TCRdb to between 2020 and 2021). The protocol used for the library was the immunoSEQ multiplex PCR assay. In TCRdb, the immuneACCESS table is reduced to in-frame sequences with V and J assigned. These tables do not hold every clone; where another copy was compared, an unresolved V gene accounts for under half, and the others remain unexplained. This sample holds a few hundred thousand clones; about 85% were observed only once. The top ten hold 15% to 20% of the sample. The source material was peripheral blood. These receptors were collected from an elderly woman with active or convalescent COVID-19.

The V call is TRBV9, the J call TRBJ2-7, with TRBD2 matching 9 bases. CDR3 size: 16 residues. V was clipped by 0 bases and J by 0 bases; unmatched bases: 4. CDR1 is SGDLS and CDR2 is YYNGEE in the germline V gene. The CDR3 loop is CASSVGLAEYSYEQYF. CDR3 bases: TGTGCCAGCAGCGTAGGACTAGCGGAATACTCCTACGAGCAGTACTTC. Variable domain in full (rest from reference TRBV9 and TRBJ2-7): DSGVTQTPKHLITATGQRVTLRCSPRSGDLSVYWYQQSLDQGLQFLIQYYNGEERAKGNILERFSAQQFPDLHSELNLSSLELGDSALYFCASSVGLAEYSYEQYFGPGTRLTVT.

Remarks on this clone: Other DNA sequences in the same sample also yield this CDR3. The chain has TRBV7-9 and TRBJ1-1, with D possibly matching TRBD1 (6 bases). The CDR3 runs 13 residues. Between the trimmed V and J ends, which lost 5 bases and 4 bases, there was a span of 11 bases. Germline-derived CDR1 and CDR2 are SEHNR and FQNEAQ (reference sequence). DNA for the CDR3: TGTGCCAGCAGCCGGGGAGGGGGCACTGAAGCTTTCTTT. This encodes CASSRGGGTEAFF. The full variable domain, rest sourced from reference TRBV7-9 and TRBJ1-1, is DTGVSQNPRHKITKRGQNVTFRCDPISEHNRLYWYRQTLGQGPEFLTYFQNEAQLEKSRLLSDRFSAERPKGSFSTLEIQRTEQGDSAMYLCASSRGGGTEAFFGQGTRLTVV.

This sequence joins TRBV5-6 and TRBJ2-7, with TRBD1 matching over 7 bases. The CDR3 has 14 residues. The germline CDR1 and CDR2 sequences are SGHDT and YYEEEE. With 5 bases clipped from V and 0 bases from J, the junction kept 5 bases outside the gene matches. Written as DNA, the CDR3 is TGTGCCAGCAGGAGGGACAGCTACTCCTACGAGCAGTACTTC. Its translation is CASRRDSYSYEQYF.

The table lists this clone with a few counts. V usage is TRBV2 and J usage is TRBJ1-1, with D uncertain. CDR3 size: 13 residues. The V and J ends lost 5 bases and 5 bases respectively, with 12 bases between them. The germline V gene has CDR1 SNHLY and CDR2 FYNNEI. Here the CDR3 reads CASSNGEGTEAFF. The CDR3 DNA reads as TGTGCCAGCAGTAACGGGGAAGGGACTGAAGCTTTCTTT.

This sequence joins TRBV18 and TRBJ2-5; TRBD2 might be the D (6 bases). V was clipped by 4 bases and J by 5 bases, with 11 bases between them. CDR1 is KGHSH, CDR2 LQKENI, per germline. The CDR3 totals 13 residues. The CDR3 bases are TGTGCCAGCTCACAAGGACTAACTGAGACCCAGTACTTC. Translated: CASSQGLTETQYF.

The rearrangement links TRBV7-9 to TRBJ1-5; 10 bases are shared with TRBD1. V shed 4 bases and J 3 bases; nucleotides not matched to a gene: 3. The CDR3 runs to 15 residues. CDR1 is SEHNR, CDR2 FQNEAQ, per germline (reference sequence). CDR3 in DNA: TGTGCCAGCAGCTCGGACAGGGGGTTCAATCAGCCCCAGCATTTT. Its protein product is CASSSDRGFNQPQHF.

This chain connects TRBV5-1 to TRBJ2-3, with 8 bases fitting TRBD2. Trimming took 5 bases from V and 5 from J; bases not matched to a gene: 7. From germline, CDR1 is SGHRS and CDR2 YFSETQ. The CDR3 totals 14 residues. The chain's CDR3 is CASSTSGRRDTQYF. The CDR3 DNA reads TGCGCCAGCAGTACGAGCGGGAGAAGAGATACGCAGTATTTT.

The gene calls are TRBV5-8 and TRBJ2-7, with 9 bases lining up with TRBD1. This CDR3 comprises 15 residues. The germline CDR1 and CDR2 sequences are SGHTS and YDEGEE. The V segment lost 4 bases and the J segment 1 base; nucleotides outside the gene matches: 6. The DNA for the CDR3 is TGTGCCAGCAGCAGGGACAGGGTAAGATCCTACGAGCAGTACTTC. Its protein is CASSRDRVRSYEQYF.

The chain recombines TRBV6-5 with TRBJ2-5; TRBD2 aligns across 7 bases. With 1 base clipped from V and 6 bases from J, the junction kept 5 bases outside the gene matches. This CDR3 contains 14 residues. Germline loops: CDR1 MNHEY, CDR2 SVGAGI. CDR3 in DNA: TGTGCCAGCAGTTACTTCGCGGGGGAACAGACCCAGTACTTC. It is translated as CASSYFAGEQTQYF.